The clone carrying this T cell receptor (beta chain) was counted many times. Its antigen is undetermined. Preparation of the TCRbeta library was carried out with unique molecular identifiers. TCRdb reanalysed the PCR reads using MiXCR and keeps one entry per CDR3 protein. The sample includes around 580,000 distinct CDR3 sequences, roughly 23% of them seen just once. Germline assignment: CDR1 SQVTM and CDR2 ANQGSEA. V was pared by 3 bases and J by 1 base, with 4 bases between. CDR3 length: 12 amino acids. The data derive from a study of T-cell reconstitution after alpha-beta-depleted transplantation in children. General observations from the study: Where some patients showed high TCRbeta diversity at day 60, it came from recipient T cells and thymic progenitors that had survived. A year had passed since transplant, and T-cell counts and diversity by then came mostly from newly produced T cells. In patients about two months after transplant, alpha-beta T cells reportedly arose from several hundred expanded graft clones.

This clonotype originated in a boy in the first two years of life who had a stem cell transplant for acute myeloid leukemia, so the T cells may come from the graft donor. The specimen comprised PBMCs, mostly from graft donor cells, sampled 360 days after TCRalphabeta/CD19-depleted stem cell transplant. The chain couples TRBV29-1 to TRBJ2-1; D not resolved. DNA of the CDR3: TGCAGCGTTGACTGGTCCTACAATGAGCAGTTCTTC. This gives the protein CSVDWSYNEQFF.